The present T cell receptor beta chain was sequenced within a study of T cells in Graves' hyperthyroidism and ophthalmopathy. Study findings and constraints: Separating ophthalmopathy from stable hyperthyroidism was achieved by a 13 V-J model.

Germline V gene data show CDR1 as MDHEN and CDR2 as SYDVKM. Trimming stripped 1 base from V and 0 bases from J, with 7 bases between. The CDR3 is 14 residues long. Amplification yielded TCR beta CDR3 regions, with RNA transcripts as the source. First-round RT-PCR targeting the TCR CDR3 was performed with the HTBI primer set. Each CDR3 protein gets one entry after TCRdb re-called the multiplex PCR reads with MiXCR. The table has a few hundred thousand distinct CDR3 sequences, about 43% seen once. As for this clonotype: Its antigen remains unknown.

Absence of ophthalmopathy progression within 18 months defined stable Graves' hyperthyroidism. J is TRBJ2-7 and V is TRBV28; a possible D gene is TRBD1 (5 bases). The origin of this receptor is a woman aged 18-29 years with Graves' hyperthyroidism. The specimen sequenced was peripheral blood or thyroid tissue (not recorded which). CDR3 sequence: CASSLSDNSYEQYF. The DNA for the CDR3 is TGTGCCAGCAGTTTATCGGACAACTCCTACGAGCAGTACTTC.